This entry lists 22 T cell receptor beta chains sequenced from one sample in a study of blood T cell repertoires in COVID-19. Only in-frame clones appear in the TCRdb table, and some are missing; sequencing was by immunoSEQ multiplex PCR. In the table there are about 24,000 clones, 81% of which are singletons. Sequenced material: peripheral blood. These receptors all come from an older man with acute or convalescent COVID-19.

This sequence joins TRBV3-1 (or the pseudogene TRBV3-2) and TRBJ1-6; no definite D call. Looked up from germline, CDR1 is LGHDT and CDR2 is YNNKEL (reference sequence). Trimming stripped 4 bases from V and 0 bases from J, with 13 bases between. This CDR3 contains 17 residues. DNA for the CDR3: TGTGCCAGCAGCCCAGTACAGAGTAGCTCCTATAATTCACCCCTCCACTTT. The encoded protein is CASSPVQSSSYNSPLHF.

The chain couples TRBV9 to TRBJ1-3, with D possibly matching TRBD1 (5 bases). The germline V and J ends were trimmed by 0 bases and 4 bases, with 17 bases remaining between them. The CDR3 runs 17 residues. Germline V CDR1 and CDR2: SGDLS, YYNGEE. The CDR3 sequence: CASSVEEGFVAGNTIYF. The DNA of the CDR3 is TGTGCCAGCAGCGTAGAGGAGGGGTTCGTGGCCGGAAACACCATATATTTT.

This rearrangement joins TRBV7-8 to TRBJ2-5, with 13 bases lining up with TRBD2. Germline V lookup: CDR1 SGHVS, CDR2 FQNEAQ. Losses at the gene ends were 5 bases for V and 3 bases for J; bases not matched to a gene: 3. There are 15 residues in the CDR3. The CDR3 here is CASSRGLAGEETQYF. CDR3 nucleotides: TGTGCCAGCAGCCGAGGACTAGCGGGGGAAGAGACCCAGTACTTC.

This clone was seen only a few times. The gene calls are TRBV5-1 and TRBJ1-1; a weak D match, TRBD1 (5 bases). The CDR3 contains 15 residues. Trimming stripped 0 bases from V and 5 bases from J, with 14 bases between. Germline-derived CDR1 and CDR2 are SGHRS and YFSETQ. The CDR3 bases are TGCGCCAGCAGCTTGGTTCTGGGGCAGGTTACTGAAGCTTTCTTT. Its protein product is CASSLVLGQVTEAFF.

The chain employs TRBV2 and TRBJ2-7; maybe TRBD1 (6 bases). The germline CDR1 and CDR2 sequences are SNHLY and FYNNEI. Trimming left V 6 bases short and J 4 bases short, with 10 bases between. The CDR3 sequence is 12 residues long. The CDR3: CASRDSFYEQYF. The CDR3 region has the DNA TGTGCCAGCAGGGACAGCTTTTACGAGCAGTACTTC. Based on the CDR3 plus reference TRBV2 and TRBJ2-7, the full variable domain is EPEVTQTPSHQVTQMGQEVILRCVPISNHLYFYWYRQILGQKVEFLVSFYNNEISEKSEIFDDQFSVERPDGSNFTLKIRSTKLEDSAMYFCASRDSFYEQYFGPGTRLTVT.

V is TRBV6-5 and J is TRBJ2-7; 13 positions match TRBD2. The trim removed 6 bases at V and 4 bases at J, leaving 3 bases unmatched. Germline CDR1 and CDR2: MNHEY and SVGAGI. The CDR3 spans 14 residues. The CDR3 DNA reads TGTGCCAGCAGAAGGACTAGCGGGAGATACGAGCAGTACTTC. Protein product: CASRRTSGRYEQYF.

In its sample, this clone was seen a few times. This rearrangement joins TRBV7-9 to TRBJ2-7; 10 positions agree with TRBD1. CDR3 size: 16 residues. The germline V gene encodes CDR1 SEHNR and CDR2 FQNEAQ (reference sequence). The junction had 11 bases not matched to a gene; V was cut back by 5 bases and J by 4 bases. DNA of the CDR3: TGTGCCAGCAGCAAACTCCCGGGACAGGGGCTTTACGAGCAGTACTTC. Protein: CASSKLPGQGLYEQYF.

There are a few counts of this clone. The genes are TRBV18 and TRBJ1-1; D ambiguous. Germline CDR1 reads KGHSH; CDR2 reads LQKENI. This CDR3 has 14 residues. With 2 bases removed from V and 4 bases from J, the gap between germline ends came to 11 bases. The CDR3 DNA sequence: TGTGCCAGCTCACCAGGTAGGGAGGCCACTGAAGCTTTCTTT. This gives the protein CASSPGREATEAFF.

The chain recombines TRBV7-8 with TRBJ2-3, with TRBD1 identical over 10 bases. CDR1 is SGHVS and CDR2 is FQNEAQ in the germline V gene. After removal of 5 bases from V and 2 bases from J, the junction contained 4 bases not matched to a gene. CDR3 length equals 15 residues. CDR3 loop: CASSGTGAVTDTQYF. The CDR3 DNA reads TGTGCCAGCAGCGGGACAGGGGCCGTCACAGATACGCAGTATTTT.

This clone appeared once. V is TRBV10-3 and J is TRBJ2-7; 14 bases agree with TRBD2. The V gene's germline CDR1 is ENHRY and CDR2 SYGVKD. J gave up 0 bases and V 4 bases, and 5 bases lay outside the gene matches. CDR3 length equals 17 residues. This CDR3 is CAISGGLAGASSYEQYF. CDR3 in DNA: TGTGCCATCAGTGGGGGACTAGCGGGGGCTAGCTCCTACGAGCAGTACTTC.

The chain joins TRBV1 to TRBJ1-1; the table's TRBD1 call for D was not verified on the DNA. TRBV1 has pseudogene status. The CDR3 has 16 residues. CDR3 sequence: CTSSQDRLGPRGEAFF. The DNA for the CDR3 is TGCACCAGCAGCCAAGATCGGTTGGGGCCAAGGGGTGAAGCTTTCTTT.

The CDR3, as DNA: TGCGCCAGCAGCCCCGGGAGCCAAGAGACCCAGTACTTC. This translates into CASSPGSQETQYF. The V gene is TRBV5-1, the J gene TRBJ2-5; possible D gene TRBD2, 6 bases. The CDR3 is 13 residues long. Germline V lookup: CDR1 SGHRS, CDR2 YFSETQ. V lost 4 bases and J 1 base, leaving 8 bases between the germline ends.

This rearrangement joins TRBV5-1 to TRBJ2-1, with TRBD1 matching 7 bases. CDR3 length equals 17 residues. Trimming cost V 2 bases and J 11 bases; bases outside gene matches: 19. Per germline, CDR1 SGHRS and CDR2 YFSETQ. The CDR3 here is CASSFGTAPFEGAKQFF. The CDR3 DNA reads TGCGCCAGCAGCTTTGGGACAGCGCCCTTTGAGGGGGCAAAGCAGTTCTTC.

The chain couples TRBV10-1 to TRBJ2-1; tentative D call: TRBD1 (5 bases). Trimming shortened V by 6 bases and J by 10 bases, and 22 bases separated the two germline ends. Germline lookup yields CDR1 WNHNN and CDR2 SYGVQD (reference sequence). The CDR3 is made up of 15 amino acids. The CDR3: CASSAPGKRHAEQFF. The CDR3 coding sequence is TGCGCCAGCAGCGCCCCAGGGAAGCGTCATGCCGAGCAGTTCTTC.

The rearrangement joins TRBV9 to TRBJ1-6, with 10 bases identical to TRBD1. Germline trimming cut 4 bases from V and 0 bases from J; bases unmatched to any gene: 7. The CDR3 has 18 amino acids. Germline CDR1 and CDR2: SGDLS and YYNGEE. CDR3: CASSPIGDRGSYNSPLHF. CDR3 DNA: TGTGCCAGCAGCCCCATCGGGGACAGGGGCTCCTATAATTCACCCCTCCACTTT.

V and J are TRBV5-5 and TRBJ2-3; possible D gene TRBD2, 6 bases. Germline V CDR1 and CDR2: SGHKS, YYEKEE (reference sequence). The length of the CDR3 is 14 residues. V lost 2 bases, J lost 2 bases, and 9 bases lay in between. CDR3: CASSFGGFTDTQYF. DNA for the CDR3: TGTGCCAGCAGCTTCGGAGGGTTCACAGATACGCAGTATTTT.

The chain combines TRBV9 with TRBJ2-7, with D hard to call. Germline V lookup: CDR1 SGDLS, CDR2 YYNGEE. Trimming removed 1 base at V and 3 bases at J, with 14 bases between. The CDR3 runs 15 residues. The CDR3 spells CASSVTDYYYYEQYF. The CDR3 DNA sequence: TGTGCCAGCAGCGTAACCGATTATTACTACTACGAGCAGTACTTC.

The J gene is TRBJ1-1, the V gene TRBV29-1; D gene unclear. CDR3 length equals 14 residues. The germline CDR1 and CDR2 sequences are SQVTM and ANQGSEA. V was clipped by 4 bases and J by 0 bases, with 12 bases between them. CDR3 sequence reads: CSVALGNLNTEAFF. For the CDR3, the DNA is TGCAGCGTTGCACTCGGGAACCTGAACACTGAAGCTTTCTTT.

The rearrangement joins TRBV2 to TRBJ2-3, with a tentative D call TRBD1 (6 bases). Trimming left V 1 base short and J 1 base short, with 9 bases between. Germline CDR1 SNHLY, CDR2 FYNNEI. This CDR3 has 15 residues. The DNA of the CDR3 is TGTGCCAGCAGTGAAGGGGGGCTCGGCACAGATACGCAGTATTTT. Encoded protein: CASSEGGLGTDTQYF.

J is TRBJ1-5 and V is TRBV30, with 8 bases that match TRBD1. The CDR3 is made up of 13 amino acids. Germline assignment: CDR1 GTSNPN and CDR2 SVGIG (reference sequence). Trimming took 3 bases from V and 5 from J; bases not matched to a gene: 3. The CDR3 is CAWRAGGDQPQHF. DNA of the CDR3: TGTGCCTGGAGGGCAGGGGGCGATCAGCCCCAGCATTTT.

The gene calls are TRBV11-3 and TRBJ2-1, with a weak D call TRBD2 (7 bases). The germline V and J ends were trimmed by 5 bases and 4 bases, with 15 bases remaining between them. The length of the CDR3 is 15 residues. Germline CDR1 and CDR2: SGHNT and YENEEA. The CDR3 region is CASSSGLGGYNEQFF. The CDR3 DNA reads TGTGCCAGCAGCAGCGGACTAGGGGGATACAATGAGCAGTTCTTC.

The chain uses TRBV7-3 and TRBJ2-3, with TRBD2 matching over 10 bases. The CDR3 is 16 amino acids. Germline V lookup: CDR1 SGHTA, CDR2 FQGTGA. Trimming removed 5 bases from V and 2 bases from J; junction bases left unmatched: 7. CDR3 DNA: TGTGCCAGCAGCCTAGGACTAGCGGAACACACAGATACGCAGTATTTT. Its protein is CASSLGLAEHTDTQYF.